This paragraph covers one T cell receptor beta chain sequence. From RNA transcripts, TCR beta CDR3 regions were amplified. Researchers ran a first-round RT-PCR on the TCR CDR3 using the HTBI primer set. TCRdb re-called the multiplex PCR reads through MiXCR, storing one row per CDR3 protein. The profile shows hundreds of thousands of distinct CDR3 sequences, about 19% of them singletons. The ends were cut back, 4 bases at V and 5 bases at J, with 10 bases in the middle. The germline CDR1 and CDR2 sequences are SGDLS and YYNGEE. This CDR3 is built from 13 residues. These data are taken from a study of T cells in Graves' hyperthyroidism and ophthalmopathy.

The clonotype was recovered from a man aged 50-60 years with Graves' ophthalmopathy. The gene calls are TRBV9 and TRBJ2-1; weak D call: TRBD1 (5 bases). Sequenced sample: blood. The CDR3 sequence: CASSLQVDNEQFF. Here the CDR3 DNA reads TGTGCCAGCAGCTTACAGGTTGACAATGAGCAGTTCTTC.